Listed below are T cell receptor beta chains from one sample, sequenced in a study of blood T cell repertoires in COVID-19. Data came from immunoSEQ multiplex PCR; TCRdb stores just in-frame clones and leaves some out. The sample has fewer than 250,000 clones; about 83% are singletons. The specimen sequenced was peripheral blood. Receptor source: a man in his fifties or sixties with acute or convalescent COVID-19. The CDR3 runs from the conserved cysteine through the conserved F or W. The order of the fields is J gene, clone size, D gene, V gene, CDR3 length, CDR3 DNA, CDR3 protein. A D gene is named only where the DNA matches it firmly. A clone size is listed for some rows: how often the clone was seen (once, few, many), or a class if it is expanded.

J gene: TRBJ1-2; clone size: .; D gene: .; V gene: TRBV20-1; CDR3 length: 10; CDR3 DNA: TGCAGTGCTAGCAGCTATGGCTACACCTTC; CDR3 protein: CSASSYGYTF
J gene: TRBJ1-2; clone size: .; D gene: TRBD1; V gene: TRBV9; CDR3 length: 17; CDR3 DNA: TGTGCCAGCAGCCCGGAGACCGGGACAGGGATTGTGTATGGCTACACCTTC; CDR3 protein: CASSPETGTGIVYGYTF
J gene: TRBJ1-6; clone size: few; D gene: .; V gene: TRBV28; CDR3 length: 15; CDR3 DNA: TGTGCCAGCAGTTTTGCCGTTCTGTGGCATTCACCCCTCCACTTT; CDR3 protein: CASSFAVLWHSPLHF
J gene: TRBJ2-7; clone size: once; D gene: TRBD1; V gene: TRBV6-6; CDR3 length: 15; CDR3 DNA: TGTGCCAGCAGTTACCCCACGACAGGGACCTACGAGCAGTACTTC; CDR3 protein: CASSYPTTGTYEQYF
J gene: TRBJ2-5; clone size: .; D gene: .; V gene: TRBV12-3/TRBV12-4; CDR3 length: 13; CDR3 DNA: TGTGCCAGCAAGGAGGGCAGATTAGGGACCCAGTACTTC; CDR3 protein: CASKEGRLGTQYF
J gene: TRBJ2-7; clone size: .; D gene: TRBD2; V gene: TRBV10-3; CDR3 length: 13; CDR3 DNA: TGTGCCATCGGGGAGGGAGGTGGGTACGAGCAGTACTTC; CDR3 protein: CAIGEGGGYEQYF
J gene: TRBJ1-4; clone size: .; D gene: .; V gene: TRBV9; CDR3 length: 14; CDR3 DNA: TGTGCCAGCAGCGTAGAGGGCGGGAATGAAAAACTGTTTTTT; CDR3 protein: CASSVEGGNEKLFF
J gene: TRBJ2-6; clone size: .; D gene: TRBD1; V gene: TRBV25-1; CDR3 length: 18; CDR3 DNA: TGTGCCAGCAGTCCTCGGACAGGGTTAAGCTCTGGGGCCAACGTCCTGACTTTC; CDR3 protein: CASSPRTGLSSGANVLTF
J gene: TRBJ2-3; clone size: .; D gene: .; V gene: TRBV4-1; CDR3 length: 17; CDR3 DNA: TGCGCCAGCAGCCGGGACTCGACGGACAGGACCACAGATACGCAGTATTTT; CDR3 protein: CASSRDSTDRTTDTQYF
J gene: TRBJ2-7; clone size: .; D gene: .; V gene: TRBV6-5; CDR3 length: 14; CDR3 DNA: TGTGCCAGCAGGGGGGGTCCTTTAACCTACGAGCAGTACTTC; CDR3 protein: CASRGGPLTYEQYF
J gene: TRBJ2-1; clone size: .; D gene: TRBD2; V gene: TRBV7-8; CDR3 length: 16; CDR3 DNA: TGTGCCAGCAGCTTAGGAGGGCGGGAGGGCCGAGATGAGCAGTTCTTC; CDR3 protein: CASSLGGREGRDEQFF
J gene: TRBJ1-2; clone size: .; D gene: TRBD1; V gene: TRBV10-3; CDR3 length: 13; CDR3 DNA: TGTCACCCGGGGGGACAGGGGATCTATGGCTACACCTTC; CDR3 protein: CHPGGQGIYGYTF
J gene: TRBJ2-7; clone size: .; D gene: TRBD2; V gene: TRBV5-6; CDR3 length: 15; CDR3 DNA: TGTGCCAGCACCGTATTAGCGGGAGCCGCCTACGAGCAGTACTTC; CDR3 protein: CASTVLAGAAYEQYF
J gene: TRBJ2-3; clone size: .; D gene: TRBD1; V gene: TRBV19; CDR3 length: 17; CDR3 DNA: TGTGCCAGTAGTACCCCGGAGGACAGGAATAGCACAGATACGCAGTATTTT; CDR3 protein: CASSTPEDRNSTDTQYF
J gene: TRBJ2-1; clone size: few; D gene: TRBD1; V gene: TRBV27; CDR3 length: 15; CDR3 DNA: TGTGCCAGCAGCAAGGACAGGGGCTCCTACAATGAGCAGTTCTTC; CDR3 protein: CASSKDRGSYNEQFF
J gene: TRBJ1-6; clone size: .; D gene: .; V gene: TRBV7-6; CDR3 length: 13; CDR3 DNA: TGTGCCAGCAGCTTAGCGGACAACTCACCCCTCCACTTT; CDR3 protein: CASSLADNSPLHF
J gene: TRBJ1-1; clone size: .; D gene: .; V gene: TRBV5-8; CDR3 length: 13; CDR3 DNA: TGTGCCAGCAGCTCGGACAAGAACACTGAAGCTTTCTTT; CDR3 protein: CASSSDKNTEAFF
J gene: TRBJ1-1; clone size: .; D gene: .; V gene: TRBV5-1; CDR3 length: 16; CDR3 DNA: TGCGCCAGCAGCTGGACCTCAACGACAGCAAACACTGAAGCTTTCTTT; CDR3 protein: CASSWTSTTANTEAFF
J gene: TRBJ2-3; clone size: once; D gene: TRBD2; V gene: TRBV6-5; CDR3 length: 15; CDR3 DNA: TGTGCCAGCAGTCAACTAGCGGGAGGAGAAGATACGCAGTATTTT; CDR3 protein: CASSQLAGGEDTQYF
J gene: TRBJ1-3; clone size: few; D gene: TRBD1; V gene: TRBV2; CDR3 length: 12; CDR3 DNA: TGTGCCAGCGACAGGGATGGAAACACCATATATTTT; CDR3 protein: CASDRDGNTIYF
J gene: TRBJ1-1; clone size: .; D gene: .; V gene: TRBV19; CDR3 length: 14; CDR3 DNA: TGTGCCAGTAGTTTGGGACATATCAACACTGAAGCTTTCTTT; CDR3 protein: CASSLGHINTEAFF
J gene: TRBJ1-5; clone size: few; D gene: TRBD1; V gene: TRBV4-1; CDR3 length: 14; CDR3 DNA: TGCGCCAGCAGTGGGACAGGGTTTGTGCAGCCCCAGCATTTT; CDR3 protein: CASSGTGFVQPQHF
J gene: TRBJ2-7; clone size: .; D gene: TRBD2; V gene: TRBV3-1/TRBV3-2; CDR3 length: 17; CDR3 DNA: TGTGCCAGCAGCCGCACTAGCGGGAGGGGCCACGCCTACGAGCAGTACTTC; CDR3 protein: CASSRTSGRGHAYEQYF
J gene: TRBJ1-6; clone size: once; D gene: .; V gene: TRBV7-9; CDR3 length: 17; CDR3 DNA: TGTGCCAGCAGCTTCGGTGGGAGAACCGCGGCTAATTCACCCCTCCACTTT; CDR3 protein: CASSFGGRTAANSPLHF
J gene: TRBJ2-2; clone size: .; D gene: TRBD1; V gene: TRBV5-1; CDR3 length: 16; CDR3 DNA: TGCGCCAGCAGCTATTCGGGACAGGTGAACACCGGGGAGCTGTTTTTT; CDR3 protein: CASSYSGQVNTGELFF
J gene: TRBJ2-3; clone size: once; D gene: .; V gene: TRBV7-9; CDR3 length: 17; CDR3 DNA: TGTGCCAGCAGCTTACGGGCACGAGCGGATGTCACAGATACGCAGTATTTT; CDR3 protein: CASSLRARADVTDTQYF
J gene: TRBJ2-1; clone size: .; D gene: .; V gene: TRBV5-6; CDR3 length: 17; CDR3 DNA: TGTGCCAGCAGCCCCGACCTCGGCAGGGGACCGGGGAATGAGCAGTTCTTC; CDR3 protein: CASSPDLGRGPGNEQFF
J gene: TRBJ2-7; clone size: few; D gene: TRBD1; V gene: TRBV5-4; CDR3 length: 15; CDR3 DNA: TGTGCCAGCAGCCCGGACAGGGCAAACTCCTACGAGCAGTACTTC; CDR3 protein: CASSPDRANSYEQYF
J gene: TRBJ1-2; clone size: once; D gene: .; V gene: TRBV3-1/TRBV3-2; CDR3 length: 14; CDR3 DNA: TGTGCCAGCAGCGGTATGCGGGGTAACTATGGCTACACCTTC; CDR3 protein: CASSGMRGNYGYTF
J gene: TRBJ2-7; clone size: .; D gene: TRBD2; V gene: TRBV3-1/TRBV3-2; CDR3 length: 18; CDR3 DNA: TGTGCCAGCAGCCAAGTGATAGCGGGGGGTCCTGGTGGGTACGAGCAGTACTTC; CDR3 protein: CASSQVIAGGPGGYEQYF
J gene: TRBJ1-1; clone size: .; D gene: .; V gene: TRBV7-8; CDR3 length: 14; CDR3 DNA: TGTGCCAGCAGCCGAGACAGGTGGAACACTGAAGCTTTCTTT; CDR3 protein: CASSRDRWNTEAFF
J gene: TRBJ1-2; clone size: .; D gene: .; V gene: TRBV19; CDR3 length: 15; CDR3 DNA: TGTGCCAGTAGTATGGGGGACATCTCTAACTATGGCTACACCTTC; CDR3 protein: CASSMGDISNYGYTF
J gene: TRBJ2-7; clone size: .; D gene: .; V gene: TRBV3-1/TRBV3-2; CDR3 length: 15; CDR3 DNA: TGTGCCAGCAGCCATCGGACAAGTCTCATCTACGAGCAGTACTTC; CDR3 protein: CASSHRTSLIYEQYF
J gene: TRBJ2-3; clone size: .; D gene: .; V gene: TRBV19; CDR3 length: 15; CDR3 DNA: TGTGCCAGTACGAAAGCATTTTCTAGCACAGATACGCAGTATTTT; CDR3 protein: CASTKAFSSTDTQYF
J gene: TRBJ2-2; clone size: .; D gene: .; V gene: TRBV6-5; CDR3 length: 15; CDR3 DNA: TGTGCCAGCAGGAGAGACAGAGGGAACACCGGGGAGCTGTTTTTT; CDR3 protein: CASRRDRGNTGELFF
J gene: TRBJ2-6; clone size: .; D gene: TRBD2; V gene: TRBV2; CDR3 length: 19; CDR3 DNA: TGTGCCAGCAGTGCCCGACTAGCCACTGGGGGTTCTGGGGCCAACGTCCTGACTTTC; CDR3 protein: CASSARLATGGSGANVLTF
J gene: TRBJ1-1; clone size: once; D gene: TRBD1; V gene: TRBV5-1; CDR3 length: 15; CDR3 DNA: TGCGCCAGCGCTAGATCGACAGGGGAGGGAACTGAAGCTTTCTTT; CDR3 protein: CASARSTGEGTEAFF
J gene: TRBJ2-1; clone size: .; D gene: .; V gene: TRBV7-3; CDR3 length: 19; CDR3 DNA: TGTGCCAGCAGCCCCGAGGGGGTGACAGGAACGCGTCGCCCGAATGAGCAGTTCTTC; CDR3 protein: CASSPEGVTGTRRPNEQFF
J gene: TRBJ1-3; clone size: few; D gene: .; V gene: TRBV6-5; CDR3 length: 16; CDR3 DNA: TGTGCCAGCAGTTACGCGCTTGGGAGCTCTGGAAACACCATATATTTT; CDR3 protein: CASSYALGSSGNTIYF
J gene: TRBJ2-7; clone size: .; D gene: .; V gene: TRBV11-1; CDR3 length: 12; CDR3 DNA: TGTGCCAGCAGCTTAGACAGGTTTCAGCAGTACTTC; CDR3 protein: CASSLDRFQQYF
J gene: TRBJ2-7; clone size: .; D gene: TRBD1; V gene: TRBV2; CDR3 length: 13; CDR3 DNA: TGTGCCAGTAGCTACGACAGGGCGGACGAGCAGTACTTC; CDR3 protein: CASSYDRADEQYF
J gene: TRBJ2-1; clone size: .; D gene: TRBD2; V gene: TRBV11-3; CDR3 length: 15; CDR3 DNA: TGTGCCAGCAGCTTACGGCGGGAGGATAGGAATGAGCAGTTCTTC; CDR3 protein: CASSLRREDRNEQFF
J gene: TRBJ2-1; clone size: .; D gene: TRBD2; V gene: TRBV11-2; CDR3 length: 17; CDR3 DNA: TGTGCCAGCAGCTTAGGTAACCTAGCGGGACGGGGTAATGAGCAGTTCTTC; CDR3 protein: CASSLGNLAGRGNEQFF
J gene: TRBJ2-1; clone size: .; D gene: TRBD1; V gene: TRBV27; CDR3 length: 15; CDR3 DNA: TGTGCCAGCAGTTTACTAGGACAGGGCTACAGTGAGCAGTTCTTC; CDR3 protein: CASSLLGQGYSEQFF
J gene: TRBJ1-3; clone size: .; D gene: .; V gene: TRBV19; CDR3 length: 15; CDR3 DNA: TGTGCCAGTAAACCACAGGGTATATCTGGAAACACCATATATTTT; CDR3 protein: CASKPQGISGNTIYF